The 21 T cell receptor beta chains given below trace back to one sample, sequenced in a study of monozygotic twins with inflammatory bowel disease. TCRdb re-called the 5' RACE reads; one entry per CDR3 protein, DNA not given. Recorded for this sample: approximately 150,000 distinct CDR3 sequences. Sequenced sample: blood. The receptors here all came from a human donor with ulcerative colitis or Crohn's disease, or a healthy co-twin of an affected twin (not recorded which).

V gene TRBV7-2 combines with J gene TRBJ2-7. There are 15 residues in the CDR3. Germline V CDR1 and CDR2: SGHTA, FQGNSA. The CDR3 sequence: CASSLNPGGSFEQYF. Full variable domain (missing parts from reference TRBV7-2 and TRBJ2-7): GAGVSQSPSNKVTEKGKDVELRCDPISGHTALYWYRQSLGQGLEFLIYFQGNSAPDKSGLPSDRFSAERTGGSVSTLTIQRTQQEDSAVYLCASSLNPGGSFEQYFGPGTRLTVT.

The chain is built from TRBV5-5 and TRBJ1-5; TCRdb selects TRBD1, and the lack of DNA leaves this call unchecked. The CDR3 is made up of 15 amino acids. Germline CDR1 SGHKS, CDR2 YYEKEE (reference sequence). The CDR3: CASSLALMGGSTQHF.

CDR3 in amino acids: CAWSRGGLGPQHF. This chain links TRBV30 with TRBJ1-5. The CDR3 extends over 13 amino acids. CDR1 is GTSNPN and CDR2 is SVGIG in the germline V gene (reference sequence).

The V call is TRBV7-2, the J call TRBJ2-4. In germline, CDR1 is SGHTA, CDR2 FQGNSA. This CDR3 comprises 16 residues. CDR3 sequence reads: CASSQWGNRAKNIQYF.

V is TRBV3-1 and J is TRBJ1-1; TCRdb reports TRBD1, a call that lacks DNA to check it against. Germline V CDR1 and CDR2: LGHDT, YNNKEL (reference sequence). This CDR3 is 15 amino acids long. The CDR3 reads CASSLHRDSHTEAFF. The variable domain in full, completed from reference TRBV3-1 and TRBJ1-1, reads DTAVSQTPKYLVTQMGNDKSIKCEQNLGHDTMYWYKQDSKKFLKIMFSYNNKELIINETVPNRFSPKSPDKAHLNLHINSLELGDSAVYFCASSLHRDSHTEAFFGQGTRLTVV.

The chain carries TRBV19 and TRBJ1-2; no DNA is available, so the TRBD1 call from TCRdb remains unchecked. The CDR3 covers 14 residues. CDR1 and CDR2 (germline): LNHDA, SQIVND (reference sequence). The CDR3 is CASSILRADYGYTF.

This chain connects TRBV5-1 to TRBJ2-6; as DNA is missing, the TRBD1 call by TCRdb cannot be tested. Per the germline V gene, CDR1 is SGHRS and CDR2 is YFSETQ. The CDR3 is made up of 16 amino acids. The chain's CDR3 is CASSPIAGVGANVLTF. The variable domain in full, with the rest retrieved from reference TRBV5-1 and TRBJ2-6, is KAGVTQTPRYLIKTRGQQVTLSCSPISGHRSVSWYQQTPGQGLQFLFEYFSETQRNKGNFPGRFSGRQFSNSRSEMNVSTLELGDSALYLCASSPIAGVGANVLTFGAGSRLTVL.

The chain couples TRBV4-3 to TRBJ2-7; TCRdb picks TRBD1, but there is no DNA to check that call. This CDR3 is built from 15 residues. From germline, CDR1 is LGHNA and CDR2 YSLEER. The CDR3 region is CASSLFGQGAYEQYF.

This chain joins TRBV7-2 and TRBJ1-6; TCRdb returns TRBD1, unconfirmable since there is no DNA. Germline CDR1 reads SGHTA; CDR2 reads FQGNSA. This CDR3 is 17 amino acids long. CDR3: CASSSGRRQSTNSPLHF.

The chain recombines TRBV30 with TRBJ2-7; TCRdb outputs TRBD2, but without DNA this stays unchecked. CDR1 is GTSNPN, CDR2 SVGIG, per germline (reference sequence). The CDR3 runs 13 residues. CDR3 sequence: CAWRLAGFYEQYF. The full variable domain, rest sourced from reference TRBV30 and TRBJ2-7, is SQTIHQWPATLVQPVGSPLSLECTVEGTSNPNLYWYRQAAGRGLQLLFYSVGIGQISSEVPQNLSASRPQDRQFILSSKKLLLSDSGFYLCAWRLAGFYEQYFGPGTRLTVT.

J is TRBJ2-2 and V is TRBV20-1; checking the TCRdb D call of TRBD1 is not possible without DNA. This CDR3 is built from 15 residues. Per germline, CDR1 DFQATT and CDR2 SNEGSKA (reference sequence). The CDR3: CSARLPGGASGELFF.

This chain joins TRBV5-5 and TRBJ1-3; the TRBD1 assignment by TCRdb is unverifiable without DNA. The CDR3 length is 16 residues. Germline values: CDR1 SGHKS, CDR2 YYEKEE (reference sequence). This chain's CDR3 is CASSTRGEGSGNTIYF. Complete variable domain (other parts from reference TRBV5-5 and TRBJ1-3): DAGVTQSPTHLIKTRGQQVTLRCSPISGHKSVSWYQQVLGQGPQFIFQYYEKEERGRGNFPDRFSARQFPNYSSELNVNALLLGDSALYLCASSTRGEGSGNTIYFGEGSWLTVV.

The chain is built from TRBV4-2 and TRBJ1-2. This CDR3 has 14 amino acids. CDR1 is LGHNA, CDR2 YNFKEQ, per germline. The CDR3: CASSQGITNYGYTF.

The V and J genes are TRBV12-3 or TRBV12-4 and TRBJ2-1; the TCRdb call, TRBD2, lacks DNA for checking. This CDR3 comprises 14 residues. CDR3 loop: CASSQGLAGGPPFF.

The chain combines TRBV25-1 with TRBJ1-4. The germline V gene has CDR1 MGHDK and CDR2 SYGVNS. CDR3 length: 16 amino acids. The CDR3 is CASSAWEAGEGEKLFF.

V is TRBV6-1 and J is TRBJ1-5; checking the TCRdb D call of TRBD1 is not possible without DNA. The length of the CDR3 is 15 residues. The germline gives CDR1 MNHNS, CDR2 SASEGT. CDR3 protein: CASRGQGAGNQPQHF.

CDR3 sequence: CAGSYFLAGGRTGELFF. The chain employs TRBV6-2 or TRBV6-3 and TRBJ2-2; there is no DNA to check the TCRdb D call of TRBD2. This CDR3 has 17 amino acids. Germline CDR1 is MNHEY and CDR2 is SVGEGT.

The chain has TRBV5-1 and TRBJ2-3; with no DNA, the TCRdb D assignment of TRBD1 cannot be verified. Per the germline V gene, CDR1 is SGHRS and CDR2 is YFSETQ. This CDR3 region has 18 residues. The CDR3: CASSLRFGTEGGTDTQYF.

The CDR3 loop is CASREGETQYF. V gene TRBV3-1 combines with J gene TRBJ2-5. This CDR3 is built from 11 residues. Germline assignment: CDR1 LGHDT and CDR2 YNNKEL (reference sequence).

The genes are TRBV20-1 and TRBJ2-7; as DNA is missing, the TRBD2 call by TCRdb cannot be tested. The CDR3 length is 13 residues. Germline CDR1 and CDR2: DFQATT and SNEGSKA (reference sequence). The CDR3 is CSARGGIVYEQYF.

The chain joins TRBV7-2 to TRBJ2-3; the TCRdb call, TRBD2, lacks DNA for checking. This CDR3 region has 16 residues. Per the germline V gene, CDR1 is SGHTA and CDR2 is FQGNSA. The CDR3 sequence: CASSPGGLTFTDTQYF.